Listed here is a single T cell receptor (beta chain). The antigen is unknown. The assay was immunoSEQ multiplex PCR, and TCRdb's table has in-frame clones only and misses some. The data contain 150,000 to 200,000 clones, about 85% of them singletons. Germline V gene sequence: CDR1 SGHRS, CDR2 YFSETQ. The CDR3 contains 19 residues. After removal of 0 bases from V and 8 bases from J, the junction contained 17 bases not matched to a gene. The sample originates from a study of T cell responses to AZD1222 COVID-19 vaccine. Study results and limitations: Spike-specific TCR breadth and depth went up after people got two AZD1222 doses. At baseline, seropositivity was found in only a handful of AZD1222 recipients.

The sequence derives from an adult in good health. Specimen: peripheral blood, collected on day 0 of AZD1222 vaccination. The chain carries TRBV5-1 and TRBJ2-1; TRBD2 matches at 10 bases. CDR3 residues: CASSLVVSGAGGERHEQFF. The DNA of the CDR3 is TGCGCCAGCAGCTTGGTGGTTAGCGGAGCGGGGGGGGAGCGGCATGAGCAGTTCTTC.